These 2 T cell receptor beta chains originate from one sample sequenced in a study of blood T cells in healthy people across ages. Next came a second PCR, run for about 6 to 11 cycles, which used a sample-barcoded 5' primer along with a J-beta primer mix. TCRdb reanalysed the 5' RACE reads using MiXCR and keeps one entry per CDR3 protein. The table shows around 1,100,000 distinct CDR3 sequences, with less than 45% occurring only once. The sequenced material came from blood. The receptor set was obtained from a man aged 18 to 35 in good health.

In nucleotides, the CDR3 is TGTGCCAGCAAAGTCCTAGCGGGGGCTTACAATGAGCAGTTCTTC. Translated, it gives CASKVLAGAYNEQFF. This sequence joins TRBV12-3 or TRBV12-4 and TRBJ2-1; the match to TRBD2 covers 10 bases. This CDR3 comprises 15 residues. The V gene end was trimmed by 7 bases and the J gene end by 4 bases; junction bases not matched to a gene: 7.

This chain links TRBV6-2 or TRBV6-3 with TRBJ2-1; 13 positions agree with TRBD2. The length of the CDR3 is 18 residues. V shed 0 bases, J shed 0 bases, and the junction held 2 bases outside the gene matches. CDR1 and CDR2 from the germline V gene are MNHEY and SVGEGT. CDR3 sequence reads: CASSYSTSGGSSYNEQFF. Here the CDR3 DNA reads TGTGCCAGCAGTTACTCGACTAGCGGGGGGAGCTCCTACAATGAGCAGTTCTTC.